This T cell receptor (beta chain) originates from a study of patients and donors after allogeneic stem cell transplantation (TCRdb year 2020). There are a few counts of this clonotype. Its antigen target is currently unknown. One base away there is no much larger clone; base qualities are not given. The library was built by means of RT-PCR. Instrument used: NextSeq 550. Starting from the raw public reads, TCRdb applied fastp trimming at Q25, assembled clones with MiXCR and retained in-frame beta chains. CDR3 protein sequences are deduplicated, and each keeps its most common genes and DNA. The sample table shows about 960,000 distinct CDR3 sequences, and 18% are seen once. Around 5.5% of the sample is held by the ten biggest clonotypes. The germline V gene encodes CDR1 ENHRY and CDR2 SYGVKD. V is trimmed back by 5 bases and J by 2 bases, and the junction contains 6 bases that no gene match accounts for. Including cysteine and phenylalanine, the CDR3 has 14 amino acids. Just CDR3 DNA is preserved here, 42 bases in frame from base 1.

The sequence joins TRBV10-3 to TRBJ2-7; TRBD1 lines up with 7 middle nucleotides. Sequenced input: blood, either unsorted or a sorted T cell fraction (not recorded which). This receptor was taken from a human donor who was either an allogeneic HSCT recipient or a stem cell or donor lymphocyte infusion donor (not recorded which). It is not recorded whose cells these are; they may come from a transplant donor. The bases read TGTGCCATCAGTACACCGGGACAGACCTACGAGCAGTACTTC. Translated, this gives CAISTPGQTYEQYF.